The present entry profiles one T cell receptor beta chain with its context. The antigen is not known. The data are from a study of Ad26.COV2.S vaccination and SARS-CoV-2 variants. General study findings and limits: Those who received the vaccine showed greater spike-specific TCR breadth than those given placebo. Spike-specific responses of CD8+ and CD4+ T cells were reported to display substantial breadth after vaccination.

The protocol was immunoSEQ multiplex PCR, while the TCRdb copy is restricted to in-frame clones and leaves out a portion. This sample has about 350,000 clones, with roughly 94% found just once. The CDR3 consists of 15 residues. Losses at the gene ends were 2 bases for V and 6 bases for J; bases not matched to a gene: 7. CDR1 and CDR2 (germline): WNHNN, SYGVQD (reference sequence). This specimen was peripheral blood, taken after recovery from COVID-19. The chain carries TRBV10-1 and TRBJ2-1, with 7 bases matching TRBD2. This sequence was found in a human donor who had recovered from COVID-19. The CDR3 DNA reads as TGCGCCAGCAGTGAGCGGCGGGAGAAATCCAATGAGCAGTTCTTC. Translated, it gives CASSERREKSNEQFF.